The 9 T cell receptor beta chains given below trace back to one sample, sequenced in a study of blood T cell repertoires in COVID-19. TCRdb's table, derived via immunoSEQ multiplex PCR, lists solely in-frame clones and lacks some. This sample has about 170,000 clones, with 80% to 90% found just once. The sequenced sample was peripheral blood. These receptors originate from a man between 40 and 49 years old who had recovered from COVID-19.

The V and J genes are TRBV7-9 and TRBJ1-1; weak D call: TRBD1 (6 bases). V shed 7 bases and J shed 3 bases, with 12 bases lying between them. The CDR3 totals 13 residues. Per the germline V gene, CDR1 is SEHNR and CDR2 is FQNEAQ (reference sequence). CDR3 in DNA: TGTGCCAGCACCCGGCCAGGGGACACTGAAGCTTTCTTT. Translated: CASTRPGDTEAFF.

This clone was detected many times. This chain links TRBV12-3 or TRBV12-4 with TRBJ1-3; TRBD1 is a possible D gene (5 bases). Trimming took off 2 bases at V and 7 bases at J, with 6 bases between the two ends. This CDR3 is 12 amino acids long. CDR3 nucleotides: TGTGCCAGCAGTTTAAAGGGGAACACCATATATTTT. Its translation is CASSLKGNTIYF.

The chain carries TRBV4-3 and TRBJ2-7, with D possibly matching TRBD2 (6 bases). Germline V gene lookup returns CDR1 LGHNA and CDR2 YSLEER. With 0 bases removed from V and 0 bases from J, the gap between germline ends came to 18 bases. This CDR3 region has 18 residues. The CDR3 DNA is TGCGCCAGCAGCCAAGATGCTTCCTCTGGGGGGATCTCCTACGAGCAGTACTTC. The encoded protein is CASSQDASSGGISYEQYF.

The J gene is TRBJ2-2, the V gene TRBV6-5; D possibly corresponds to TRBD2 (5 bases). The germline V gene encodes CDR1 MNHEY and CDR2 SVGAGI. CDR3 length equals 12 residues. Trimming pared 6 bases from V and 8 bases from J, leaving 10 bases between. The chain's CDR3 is CASRPGLGELFF. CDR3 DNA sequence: TGTGCCAGCAGGCCAGGACTTGGGGAGCTGTTTTTT.

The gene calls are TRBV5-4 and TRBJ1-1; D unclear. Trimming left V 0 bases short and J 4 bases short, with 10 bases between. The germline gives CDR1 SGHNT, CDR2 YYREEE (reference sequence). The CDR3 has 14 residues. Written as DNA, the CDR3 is TGTGCCAGCAGCTTGGTTGCTGGGAGCACTGAAGCTTTCTTT. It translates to CASSLVAGSTEAFF.

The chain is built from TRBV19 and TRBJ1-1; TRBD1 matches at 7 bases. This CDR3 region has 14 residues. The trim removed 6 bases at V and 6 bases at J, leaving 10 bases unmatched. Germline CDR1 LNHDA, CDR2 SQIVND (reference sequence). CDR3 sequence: CASRHRGGQAEAFF. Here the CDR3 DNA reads TGTGCCAGTAGACACAGGGGCGGCCAGGCTGAAGCTTTCTTT.

The CDR3 loop reads CASSQAPDREAFF. The CDR3, as DNA: TGTGCCAGCAGCCAAGCCCCTGACAGGGAAGCTTTCTTT. The V call is TRBV7-8, the J call TRBJ1-1, with TRBD1 as a possible D gene (6 bases). CDR3 length equals 13 residues. Germline CDR1 and CDR2: SGHVS and FQNEAQ. Trimming cost V 5 bases and J 8 bases, with 15 bases left between them. The full variable domain, rest sourced from reference TRBV7-8 and TRBJ1-1, is GAGVSQSPRYKVAKRGQDVALRCDPISGHVSLFWYQQALGQGPEFLTYFQNEAQLDKSGLPSDRFFAERPEGSVSTLKIQRTQQEDSAVYLCASSQAPDREAFFGQGTRLTVV.

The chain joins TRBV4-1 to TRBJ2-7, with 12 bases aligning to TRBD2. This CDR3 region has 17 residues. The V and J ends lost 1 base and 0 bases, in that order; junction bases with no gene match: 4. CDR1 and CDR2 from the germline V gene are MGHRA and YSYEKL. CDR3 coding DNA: TGCGCCAGCAGCCAAGGGTTGACTAGCGGGAGCTCCTACGAGCAGTACTTC. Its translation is CASSQGLTSGSSYEQYF.

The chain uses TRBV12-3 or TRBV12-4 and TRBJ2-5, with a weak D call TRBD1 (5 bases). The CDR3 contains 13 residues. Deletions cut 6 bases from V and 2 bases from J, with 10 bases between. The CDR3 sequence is CASSPDTQETQYF. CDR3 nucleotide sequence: TGTGCCAGCAGCCCGGACACGCAAGAGACCCAGTACTTC.